These T cell receptor beta chains were read from a single sample in a study of shared clonotypes between healthy human individuals. The repertoire was sequenced with immunoSEQ multiplex PCR; TCRdb's copy has only in-frame clones and lacks some. The sample holds millions of clones, over 85% seen once. Source material: naive CD4+ T cells sorted from blood. The receptors were sampled from a man aged 18 to 30 in good health. The conserved cysteine and the conserved F or W are not part of the CDR3 here.

J gene: TRBJ1-1
V gene: TRBV2
CDR3 protein: ASSENRVNTEAF

J gene: TRBJ2-3
V gene: TRBV4-2
CDR3 protein: ASSRDPGPEFTQY

J gene: TRBJ1-3
V gene: TRBV25-1
CDR3 protein: ASSDRGGNTIY

J gene: TRBJ1-1
V gene: TRBV11-3
CDR3 protein: ASSLLGSTEAF

J gene: TRBJ1-2
V gene: TRBV4-1
CDR3 protein: ASSQDREALYGYT

J gene: TRBJ2-1
V gene: TRBV7-3
CDR3 protein: ASSPGLIKHNEQF

J gene: TRBJ1-3
V gene: TRBV10-2
CDR3 protein: ASSPSDANSGNTIY

J gene: TRBJ2-1
V gene: TRBV9
CDR3 protein: ASSARGGATLREQF

J gene: TRBJ2-5
V gene: TRBV6-1
CDR3 protein: ASSGTDQETQY

J gene: TRBJ2-2
V gene: TRBV30
CDR3 protein: AWGRGQPNTGELF